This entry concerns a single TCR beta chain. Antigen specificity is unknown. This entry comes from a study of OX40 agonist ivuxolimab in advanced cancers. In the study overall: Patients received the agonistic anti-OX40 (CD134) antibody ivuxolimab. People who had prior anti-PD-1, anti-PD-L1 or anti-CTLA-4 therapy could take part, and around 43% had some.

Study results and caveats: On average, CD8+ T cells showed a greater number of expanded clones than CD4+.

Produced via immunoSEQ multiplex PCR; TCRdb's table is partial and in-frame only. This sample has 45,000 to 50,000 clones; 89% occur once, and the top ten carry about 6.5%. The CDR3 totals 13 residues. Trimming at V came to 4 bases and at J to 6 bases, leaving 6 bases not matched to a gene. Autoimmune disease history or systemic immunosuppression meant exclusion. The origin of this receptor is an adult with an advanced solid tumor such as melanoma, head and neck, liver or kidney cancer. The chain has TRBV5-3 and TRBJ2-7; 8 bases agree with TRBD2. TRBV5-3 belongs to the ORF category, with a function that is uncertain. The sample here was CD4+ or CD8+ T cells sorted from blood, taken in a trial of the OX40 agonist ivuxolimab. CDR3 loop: CARSGDTSGEQYF. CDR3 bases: TGTGCCAGAAGCGGAGACACTAGCGGCGAGCAGTACTTC.